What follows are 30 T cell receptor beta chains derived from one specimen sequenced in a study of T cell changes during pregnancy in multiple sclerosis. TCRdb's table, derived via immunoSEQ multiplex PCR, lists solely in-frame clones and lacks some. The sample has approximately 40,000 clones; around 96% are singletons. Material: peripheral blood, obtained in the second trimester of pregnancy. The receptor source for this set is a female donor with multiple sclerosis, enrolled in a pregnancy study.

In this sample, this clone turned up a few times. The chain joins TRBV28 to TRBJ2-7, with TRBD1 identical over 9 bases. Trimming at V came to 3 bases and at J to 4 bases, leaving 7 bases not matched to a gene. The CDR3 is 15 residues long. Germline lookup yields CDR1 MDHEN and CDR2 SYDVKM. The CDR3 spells CASSLSGTGTYEQYF. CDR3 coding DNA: TGTGCCAGCAGTTTGAGTGGGACAGGGACATACGAGCAGTACTTC. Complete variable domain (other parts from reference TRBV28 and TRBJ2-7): DVKVTQSSRYLVKRTGEKVFLECVQDMDHENMFWYRQDPGLGLRLIYFSYDVKMKEKGDIPEGYSVSREKKERFSLILESASTNQTSMYLCASSLSGTGTYEQYFGPGTRLTVT.

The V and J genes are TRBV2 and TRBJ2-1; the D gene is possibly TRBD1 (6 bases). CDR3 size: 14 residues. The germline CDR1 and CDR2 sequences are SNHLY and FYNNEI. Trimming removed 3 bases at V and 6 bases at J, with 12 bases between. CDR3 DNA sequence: TGTGCCAGCAGTGACAGGGGATCGGGCAATGAGCAGTTCTTC. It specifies CASSDRGSGNEQFF.

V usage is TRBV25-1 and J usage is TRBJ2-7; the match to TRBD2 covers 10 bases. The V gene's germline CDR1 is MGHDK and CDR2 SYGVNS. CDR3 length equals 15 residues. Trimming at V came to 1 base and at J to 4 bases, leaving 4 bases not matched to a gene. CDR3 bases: TGTGCCAGCAGTGAATGGGGACTAGCGACTTACGAGCAGTACTTC. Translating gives CASSEWGLATYEQYF.

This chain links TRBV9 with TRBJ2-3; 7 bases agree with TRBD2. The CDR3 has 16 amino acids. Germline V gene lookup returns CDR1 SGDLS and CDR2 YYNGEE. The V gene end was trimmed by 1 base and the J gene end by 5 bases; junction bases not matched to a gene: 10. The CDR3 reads CASSVRNGRSGDTQYF. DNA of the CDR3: TGTGCCAGCAGCGTAAGGAACGGGAGGTCCGGAGATACGCAGTATTTT.

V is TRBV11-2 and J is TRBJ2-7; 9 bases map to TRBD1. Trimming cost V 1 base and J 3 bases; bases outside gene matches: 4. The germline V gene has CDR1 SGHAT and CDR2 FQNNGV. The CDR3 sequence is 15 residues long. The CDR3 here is CASSLVGQGIYEQYF. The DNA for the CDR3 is TGTGCCAGCAGCTTAGTGGGACAGGGTATCTACGAGCAGTACTTC.

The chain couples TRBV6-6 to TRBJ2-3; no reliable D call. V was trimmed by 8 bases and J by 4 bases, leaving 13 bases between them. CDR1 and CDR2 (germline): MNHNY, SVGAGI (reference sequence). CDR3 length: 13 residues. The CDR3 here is CASGQSRADTQYF. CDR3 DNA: TGTGCCAGCGGTCAATCTCGGGCAGATACGCAGTATTTT.

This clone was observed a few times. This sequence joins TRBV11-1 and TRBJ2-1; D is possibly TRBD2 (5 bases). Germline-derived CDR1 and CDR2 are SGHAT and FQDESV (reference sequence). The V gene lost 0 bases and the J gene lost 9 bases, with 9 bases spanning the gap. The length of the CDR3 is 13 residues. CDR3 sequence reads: CASSLAERAEQFF. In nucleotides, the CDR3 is TGTGCCAGCAGCTTAGCGGAGAGGGCTGAGCAGTTCTTC.

The CDR3 region is CASSLGVRSYEQYF. CDR3 bases: TGTGCCAGCAGCTTGGGGGTCAGGTCCTACGAGCAGTACTTC. The chain couples TRBV5-6 to TRBJ2-7; D call uncertain. Trimming stripped 0 bases from V and 1 base from J, with 8 bases between. The CDR3 is 14 amino acids. Germline CDR1 is SGHDT and CDR2 is YYEEEE.

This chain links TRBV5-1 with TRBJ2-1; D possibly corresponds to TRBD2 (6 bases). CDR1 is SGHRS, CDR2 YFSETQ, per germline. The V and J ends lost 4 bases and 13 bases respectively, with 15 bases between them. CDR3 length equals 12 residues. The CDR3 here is CASSRGTEGQFF. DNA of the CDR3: TGCGCCAGCAGCCGGGGGACTGAAGGCCAGTTCTTC.

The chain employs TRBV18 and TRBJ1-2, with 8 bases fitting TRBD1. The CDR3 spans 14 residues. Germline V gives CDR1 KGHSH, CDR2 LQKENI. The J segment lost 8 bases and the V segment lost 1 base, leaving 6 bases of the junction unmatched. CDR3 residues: CASSPLVTGEGYTF. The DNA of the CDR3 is TGTGCCAGCTCACCACTCGTGACAGGGGAAGGCTACACCTTC.

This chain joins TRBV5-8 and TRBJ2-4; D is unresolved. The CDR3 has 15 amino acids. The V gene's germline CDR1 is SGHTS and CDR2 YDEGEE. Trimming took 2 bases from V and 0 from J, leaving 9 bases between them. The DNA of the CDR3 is TGTGCCAGCAGCTTTATGGGCGTAGCCAAAAACATTCAGTACTTC. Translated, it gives CASSFMGVAKNIQYF.

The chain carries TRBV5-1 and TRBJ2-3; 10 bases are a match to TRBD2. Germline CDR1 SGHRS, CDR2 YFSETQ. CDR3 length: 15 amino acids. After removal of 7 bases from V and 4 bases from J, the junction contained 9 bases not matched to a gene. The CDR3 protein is CASGSSGSGSDTQYF. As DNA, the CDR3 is TGCGCCAGCGGATCTAGCGGGAGTGGCTCAGATACGCAGTATTTT.

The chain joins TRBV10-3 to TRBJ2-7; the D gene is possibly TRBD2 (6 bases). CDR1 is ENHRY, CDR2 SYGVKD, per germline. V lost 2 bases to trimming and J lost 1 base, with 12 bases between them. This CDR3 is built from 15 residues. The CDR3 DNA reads TGTGCCATCAGTGAGGGGTCCGGAGGGTCCTACGAGCAGTACTTC. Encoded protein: CAISEGSGGSYEQYF.

The chain's CDR3 is CASREGDSWYEQYF. The DNA of the CDR3 is TGTGCCAGCAGGGAGGGGGACAGCTGGTACGAGCAGTACTTC. The V call is TRBV2, the J call TRBJ2-7, with a tentative D call TRBD1 (7 bases). Trimming pared 6 bases from V and 4 bases from J, leaving 16 bases between. This CDR3 comprises 14 residues. CDR1 and CDR2 (germline): SNHLY, FYNNEI. The entire variable domain, with the rest obtained from reference TRBV2 and TRBJ2-7, is as follows: EPEVTQTPSHQVTQMGQEVILRCVPISNHLYFYWYRQILGQKVEFLVSFYNNEISEKSEIFDDQFSVERPDGSNFTLKIRSTKLEDSAMYFCASREGDSWYEQYFGPGTRLTVT.

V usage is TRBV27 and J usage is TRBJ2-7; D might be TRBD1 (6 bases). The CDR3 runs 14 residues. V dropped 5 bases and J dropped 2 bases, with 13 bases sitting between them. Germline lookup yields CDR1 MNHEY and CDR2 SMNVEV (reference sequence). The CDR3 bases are TGTGCCAGCAGTCCTTCGACAGGCCCCTACGAGCAGTACTTC. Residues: CASSPSTGPYEQYF.

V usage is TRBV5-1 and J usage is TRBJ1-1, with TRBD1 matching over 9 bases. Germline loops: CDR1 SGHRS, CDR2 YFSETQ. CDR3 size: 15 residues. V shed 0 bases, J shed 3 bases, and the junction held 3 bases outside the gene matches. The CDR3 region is CASSLETGGDTEAFF. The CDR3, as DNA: TGCGCCAGCAGCTTGGAGACAGGGGGGGACACTGAAGCTTTCTTT.

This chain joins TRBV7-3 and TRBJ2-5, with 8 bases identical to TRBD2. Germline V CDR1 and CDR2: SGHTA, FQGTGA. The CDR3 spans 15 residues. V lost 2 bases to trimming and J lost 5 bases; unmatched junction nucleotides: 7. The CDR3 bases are TGTGCCAGCAGCTTACGGGGGGGGGCTAGTGAGACCCAGTACTTC. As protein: CASSLRGGASETQYF. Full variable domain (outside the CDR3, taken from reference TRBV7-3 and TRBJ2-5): GAGVSQTPSNKVTEKGKYVELRCDPISGHTALYWYRQSLGQGPEFLIYFQGTGAADDSGLPNDRFFAVRPEGSVSTLKIQRTERGDSAVYLCASSLRGGASETQYFGPGTRLLVL.

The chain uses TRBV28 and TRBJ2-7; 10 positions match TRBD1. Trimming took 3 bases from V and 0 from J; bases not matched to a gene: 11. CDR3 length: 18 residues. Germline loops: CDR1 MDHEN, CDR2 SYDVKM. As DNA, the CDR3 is TGTGCCAGCAGTTTTAGGACAGGGGGACCCCACAGCTCCTACGAGCAGTACTTC. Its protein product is CASSFRTGGPHSSYEQYF.

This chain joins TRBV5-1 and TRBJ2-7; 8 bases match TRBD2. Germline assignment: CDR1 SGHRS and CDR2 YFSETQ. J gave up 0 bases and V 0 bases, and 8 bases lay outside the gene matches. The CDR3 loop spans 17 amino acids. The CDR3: CASSLATRGGDSYEQYF. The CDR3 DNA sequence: TGCGCCAGCAGCTTGGCCACTCGGGGGGGCGACTCCTACGAGCAGTACTTC.

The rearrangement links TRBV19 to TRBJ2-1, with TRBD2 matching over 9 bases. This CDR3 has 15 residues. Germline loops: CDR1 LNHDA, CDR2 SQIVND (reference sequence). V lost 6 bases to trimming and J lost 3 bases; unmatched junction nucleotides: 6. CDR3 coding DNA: TGTGCCAGTAGACAAAGACTAGCGGACTACAATGAGCAGTTCTTC. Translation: CASRQRLADYNEQFF.

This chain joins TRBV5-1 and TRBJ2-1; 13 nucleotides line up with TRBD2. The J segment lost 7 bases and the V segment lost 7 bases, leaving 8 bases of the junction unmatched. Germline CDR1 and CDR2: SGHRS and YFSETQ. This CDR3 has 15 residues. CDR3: CASHPLAGGPNEQFF. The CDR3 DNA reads TGCGCCAGCCACCCACTAGCGGGAGGGCCAAATGAGCAGTTCTTC.

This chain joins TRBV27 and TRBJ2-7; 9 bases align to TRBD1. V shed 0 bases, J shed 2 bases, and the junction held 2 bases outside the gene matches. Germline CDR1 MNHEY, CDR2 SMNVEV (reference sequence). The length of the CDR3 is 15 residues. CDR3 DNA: TGTGCCAGCAGTTTATCGACAGGGGGGGCCTACGAGCAGTACTTC. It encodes CASSLSTGGAYEQYF.

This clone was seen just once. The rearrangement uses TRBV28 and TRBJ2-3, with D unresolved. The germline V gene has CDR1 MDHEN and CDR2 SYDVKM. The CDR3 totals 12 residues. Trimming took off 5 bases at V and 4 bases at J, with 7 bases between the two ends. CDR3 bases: TGTGCCAGCAGTCGGTGGTCAGATACGCAGTATTTT. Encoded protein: CASSRWSDTQYF.

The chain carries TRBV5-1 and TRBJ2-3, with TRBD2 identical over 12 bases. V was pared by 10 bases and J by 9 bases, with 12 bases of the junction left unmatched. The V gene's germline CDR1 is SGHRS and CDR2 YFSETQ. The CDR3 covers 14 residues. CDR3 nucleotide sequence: TGCGCCTGCTCTAGCGGGGGGGCCGACGGCACGCAGTATTTT. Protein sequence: CACSSGGADGTQYF.

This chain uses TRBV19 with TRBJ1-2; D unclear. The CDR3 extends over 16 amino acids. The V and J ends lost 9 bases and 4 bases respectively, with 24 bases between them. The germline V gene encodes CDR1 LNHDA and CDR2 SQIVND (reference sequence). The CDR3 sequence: CASPMGGPDPLYGYTF. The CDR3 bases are TGTGCCAGCCCCATGGGCGGGCCGGATCCCCTCTATGGCTACACCTTC.

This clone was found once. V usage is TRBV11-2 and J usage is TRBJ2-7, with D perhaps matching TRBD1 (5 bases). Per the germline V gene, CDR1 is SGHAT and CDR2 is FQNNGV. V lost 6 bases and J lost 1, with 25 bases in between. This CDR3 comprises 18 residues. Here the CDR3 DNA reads TGTGCCAGCAGTCACCGAGGCACACACAGAAAGGGGTCCTACGAGCAGTACTTC. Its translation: CASSHRGTHRKGSYEQYF.

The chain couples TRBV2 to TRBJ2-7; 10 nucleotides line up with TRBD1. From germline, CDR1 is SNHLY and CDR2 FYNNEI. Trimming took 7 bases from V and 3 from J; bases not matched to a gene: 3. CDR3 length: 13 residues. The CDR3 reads CASTGQGVYEQYF. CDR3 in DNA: TGTGCCAGCACAGGACAGGGGGTCTACGAGCAGTACTTC.

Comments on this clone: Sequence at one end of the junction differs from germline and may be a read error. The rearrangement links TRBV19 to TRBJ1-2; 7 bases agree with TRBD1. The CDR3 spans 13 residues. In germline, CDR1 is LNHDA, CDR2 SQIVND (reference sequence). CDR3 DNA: TGTGCCAGTAGTATAGATCGGGACAGAAAACGATCCTTC. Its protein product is CASSIDRDRKRSF.

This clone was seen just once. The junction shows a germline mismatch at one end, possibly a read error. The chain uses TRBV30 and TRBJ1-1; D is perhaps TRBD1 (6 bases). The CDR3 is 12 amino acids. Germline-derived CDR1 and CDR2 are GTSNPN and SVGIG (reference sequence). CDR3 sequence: CAWSQQGGVFIF. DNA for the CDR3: TGTGCCTGGAGTCAACAGGGAGGGGTCTTTATCTTT. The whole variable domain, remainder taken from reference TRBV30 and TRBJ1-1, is SQTIHQWPATLVQPVGSPLSLECTVEGTSNPNLYWYRQAAGRGLQLLFYSVGIGQISSEVPQNLSASRPQDRQFILSSKKLLLSDSGFYLCAWSQQGGVFIFGQGTRLTVV.

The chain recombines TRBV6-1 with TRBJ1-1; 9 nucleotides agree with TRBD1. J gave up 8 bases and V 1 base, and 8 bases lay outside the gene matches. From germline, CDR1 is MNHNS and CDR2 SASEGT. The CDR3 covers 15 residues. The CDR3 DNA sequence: TGTGCCAGCAGTGAAGTGACACAGGGGGCTGGGGAAGCTTTCTTT. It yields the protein CASSEVTQGAGEAFF.